What follows is one T cell receptor beta chain and its context. The data belong to a study of blood T cell repertoires in COVID-19. The wider study: Samples representing acute and convalescent COVID-19 were sourced from the United States, Italy and Spain. Sample material is recorded as cDNA or gDNA derived from T cells, B-cell-depleted T cells, or PBMCs.

This CDR3 is 14 amino acids long. Germline assignment: CDR1 LNHDA and CDR2 SQIVND (reference sequence). V lost 6 bases, J lost 2 bases, and 13 bases lay in between. Authors' data handling: Reference gene primer amplification gave estimated nucleated cell counts. The protocol was immunoSEQ multiplex PCR, while the TCRdb copy is restricted to in-frame clones and leaves out a portion. V, J and clone size reflect that table, while D and trimming were determined from the DNA. The sample holds 55,000 or so clones, roughly four fifths seen once. The rearrangement uses TRBV19 and TRBJ2-5; D is unclear. The receptor's source is a human donor in a cohort sampled during active or convalescent COVID-19. Sequencing was done on a sample of peripheral blood. CDR3 amino acids: CASRLRGGQETQYF. The CDR3 DNA sequence: TGTGCCAGTAGGCTCCGAGGTGGGCAAGAGACCCAGTACTTC. The entire variable domain, with the rest obtained from reference TRBV19 and TRBJ2-5, is as follows: DGGITQSPKYLFRKEGQNVTLSCEQNLNHDAMYWYRQDPGQGLRLIYYSQIVNDFQKGDIAEGYSVSREKKESFPLTVTSAQKNPTAFYLCASRLRGGQETQYFGPGTRLLVL.